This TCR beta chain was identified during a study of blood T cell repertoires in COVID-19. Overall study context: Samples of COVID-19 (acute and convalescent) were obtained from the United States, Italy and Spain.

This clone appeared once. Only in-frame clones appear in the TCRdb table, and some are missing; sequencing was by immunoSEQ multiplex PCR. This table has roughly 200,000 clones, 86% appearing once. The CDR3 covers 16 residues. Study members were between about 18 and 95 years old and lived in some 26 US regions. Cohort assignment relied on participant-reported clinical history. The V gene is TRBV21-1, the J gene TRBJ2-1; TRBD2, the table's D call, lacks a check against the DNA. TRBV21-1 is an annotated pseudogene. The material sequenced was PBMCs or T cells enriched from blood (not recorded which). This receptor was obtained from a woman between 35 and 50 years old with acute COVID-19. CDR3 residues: CASSNPRTSGCNEQFF. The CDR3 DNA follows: TGTGCCAGCAGCAATCCCAGGACTAGCGGTTGCAATGAGCAGTTCTTC.